Below, 22 T cell receptor beta chains from the same sample are listed, as sequenced in a study of a mutant IDH1 vaccine in newly diagnosed glioma (dated by TCRdb to the early 2020s). Sample time point, as interpreted from the label and publication: baseline, week 1 (first vaccination visit). Read against the paper, the sample's treatment or condition label means: pre-vaccination baseline after standard-of-care therapy. The library was built by means of the immunoSEQ multiplex PCR assay. Imported from immuneACCESS, the table was reduced by TCRdb to in-frame sequences with V and J called. These copies leave out some clones; in studies compared against another copy, an unresolved V gene accounts for under half, and the cause of the remainder is not known. In all, the sample holds 45,000 to 70,000 clones, and about 91% of those were seen once. 2.6% of the sample belongs to the ten largest clones. This material consisted of PBMCs, taken from a glioma patient treated with radiotherapy, temozolomide or both. The receptors come from a man aged 50-59 years with glioma.

For the CDR3, the DNA is TGTGCCAGCAGTCTCCGGGGGGAAAAACTGTTTTTT. This codes for CASSLRGEKLFF. This chain links TRBV28 with TRBJ1-4; possible D gene TRBD1, 5 bases. Trimming left V 5 bases short and J 8 bases short, with 9 bases between. CDR3 size: 12 residues. Germline CDR1 is MDHEN and CDR2 is SYDVKM.

The chain couples TRBV9 to TRBJ2-3; no reliable D call. This CDR3 is built from 15 residues. V was clipped by 0 bases and J by 0 bases, with 8 bases between them. Germline V lookup: CDR1 SGDLS, CDR2 YYNGEE. The CDR3 DNA reads as TGTGCCAGCAGCGTAGCTGGTGGGAGCACAGATACGCAGTATTTT. Amino acid sequence: CASSVAGGSTDTQYF.

The chain joins TRBV5-1 to TRBJ2-5; D remains unclear. The germline V gene encodes CDR1 SGHRS and CDR2 YFSETQ. CDR3 length: 13 residues. The V gene lost 1 base and the J gene lost 4 bases, with 8 bases spanning the gap. CDR3 region: CASSLYPGETQYF. CDR3 nucleotide sequence: TGCGCCAGCAGCTTGTACCCGGGAGAGACCCAGTACTTC.

This chain joins TRBV19 and TRBJ2-3, with D possibly being TRBD1 (5 bases). The CDR3 length is 16 residues. Trimming left V 0 bases short and J 0 bases short, with 10 bases between. CDR1 is LNHDA, CDR2 SQIVND, per germline (reference sequence). CDR3 sequence reads: CASSIEKGYSTDTQYF. CDR3 nucleotide sequence: TGTGCCAGTAGTATAGAGAAGGGGTACAGCACAGATACGCAGTATTTT.

Worth noting for this clone: In the same sample, other DNA sequences code for this CDR3. The chain employs TRBV4-3 and TRBJ1-1; no clear D. V lost 0 bases, J lost 1 base, and 3 bases lay in between. Per the germline V gene, CDR1 is LGHNA and CDR2 is YSLEER. CDR3 length: 13 amino acids. Written as DNA, the CDR3 is TGCGCCAGCAGCCAAGATAGGAACACTGAAGCTTTCTTT. Translated, it gives CASSQDRNTEAFF.

The chain employs TRBV7-3 and TRBJ2-7, with D hard to call. CDR1 and CDR2 from the germline V gene are SGHTA and FQGTGA. Trimming removed 4 bases from V and 2 bases from J, with 0 bases in between. The CDR3 contains 10 residues. CDR3 in amino acids: CASSSYEQYF. In DNA form, the CDR3 reads TGTGCCAGCAGCTCCTACGAGCAGTACTTC.

The V gene is TRBV11-2, the J gene TRBJ2-7, with D possibly TRBD1 on 5 matching bases. V lost 5 bases to trimming and J lost 2 bases, with 13 bases between them. This CDR3 spans 14 amino acids. CDR1 and CDR2 from the germline V gene are SGHAT and FQNNGV. The CDR3 DNA sequence: TGTGCCAGCAGCGCATACGGACAACCCTACGAGCAGTACTTC. Its translation: CASSAYGQPYEQYF.

This chain joins TRBV7-2 and TRBJ1-4; no clear D gene. The CDR3 extends over 14 amino acids. V was shortened by 3 bases and J by 4 bases, with 9 bases between the two germline ends. CDR1 SGHTA and CDR2 FQGNSA come from the germline V gene. CDR3 residues: CASSFDTFNEKLFF. In DNA form, the CDR3 reads TGTGCCAGCAGCTTTGACACCTTTAATGAAAAACTGTTTTTT.

This chain connects TRBV19 to TRBJ1-2; D uncertain. Germline assignment: CDR1 LNHDA and CDR2 SQIVND (reference sequence). V lost 7 bases, J lost 4 bases, and 13 bases lay in between. The CDR3 spans 13 residues. CDR3 coding DNA: TGTGCCAGTAAGGACCAGACCCGCTATGGCTACACCTTC. Residues: CASKDQTRYGYTF.

This clone showed up just once. The chain links TRBV7-2 to TRBJ1-2; D may be TRBD1 (6 bases). V was trimmed by 5 bases and J by 7 bases, leaving 11 bases between them. The CDR3 covers 12 residues. Per germline, CDR1 SGHTA and CDR2 FQGNSA. The CDR3 DNA reads TGTGCCAGCAGCCCCGGGACACTTGGCTACACCTTC. It specifies CASSPGTLGYTF. The variable domain in full, completed from reference TRBV7-2 and TRBJ1-2, reads GAGVSQSPSNKVTEKGKDVELRCDPISGHTALYWYRQSLGQGLEFLIYFQGNSAPDKSGLPSDRFSAERTGGSVSTLTIQRTQQEDSAVYLCASSPGTLGYTFGSGTRLTVV.

This clone was counted a single time. The rearrangement links TRBV19 to TRBJ2-7, with 7 bases matching TRBD2. Per the germline V gene, CDR1 is LNHDA and CDR2 is SQIVND (reference sequence). This CDR3 has 13 amino acids. The V gene end was trimmed by 8 bases and the J gene end by 4 bases; junction bases not matched to a gene: 8. CDR3 amino acids: CASGGRESYEQYF. In nucleotides, the CDR3 is TGTGCCAGTGGTGGGCGGGAGTCATACGAGCAGTACTTC. The complete variable domain, with remaining parts taken from reference TRBV19 and TRBJ2-7, reads DGGITQSPKYLFRKEGQNVTLSCEQNLNHDAMYWYRQDPGQGLRLIYYSQIVNDFQKGDIAEGYSVSREKKESFPLTVTSAQKNPTAFYLCASGGRESYEQYFGPGTRLTVT.

This sequence joins TRBV30 and TRBJ1-4; D is undetermined. V dropped 0 bases and J dropped 13 bases, with 12 bases sitting between them. Germline lookup yields CDR1 GTSNPN and CDR2 SVGIG (reference sequence). This CDR3 region has 12 residues. The CDR3 here is CAWSVKFGVLFF. CDR3 coding DNA: TGTGCCTGGAGTGTAAAGTTTGGTGTACTGTTTTTT.

The rearrangement uses TRBV4-3 and TRBJ1-6; D is uncertain. Germline assignment: CDR1 LGHNA and CDR2 YSLEER. V lost 2 bases and J 3 bases, leaving 17 bases between the germline ends. The CDR3 totals 18 residues. The CDR3 nucleotides read TGCGCCAGCAGCCAACATACCGATGACGGGTACTATAATTCACCCCTCCACTTT. Protein: CASSQHTDDGYYNSPLHF.

This clone was picked up a small number of times. The rearrangement uses TRBV30 and TRBJ2-7, with a tentative D call TRBD1 (6 bases). Deletions cut 3 bases from V and 3 bases from J, with 12 bases between. The CDR3 extends over 13 amino acids. The germline V gene has CDR1 GTSNPN and CDR2 SVGIG (reference sequence). The CDR3 nucleotides read TGTGCCTGGAGCGGCAGGGGAATCTACGAGCAGTACTTC. Translating it yields CAWSGRGIYEQYF.

The chain carries TRBV5-4 and TRBJ1-2; weak D call: TRBD1 (6 bases). Germline CDR1 SGHNT, CDR2 YYREEE (reference sequence). V lost 0 bases and J 3 bases, leaving 9 bases between the germline ends. The CDR3 extends over 14 amino acids. Here the CDR3 DNA reads TGTGCCAGCAGCTTGGGCAGGGGTGACTATGGCTACACCTTC. Translating gives CASSLGRGDYGYTF.

The chain is built from TRBV19 and TRBJ1-2; TRBD1 might be the D (5 bases). This CDR3 region has 13 residues. Germline values: CDR1 LNHDA, CDR2 SQIVND (reference sequence). Deletions cut 4 bases from V and 5 bases from J, with 11 bases between. CDR3 bases: TGTGCCAGTAGTAGTTCGACAGCTTATGGCTACACCTTC. It yields the protein CASSSSTAYGYTF.

This chain uses TRBV19 with TRBJ1-6, with 9 bases matching TRBD1. Germline assignment: CDR1 LNHDA and CDR2 SQIVND (reference sequence). This CDR3 region has 15 residues. Unmatched junction bases numbered 5, after V lost 7 bases and J lost 4 bases. The CDR3 DNA sequence: TGTGCCAGTAACCAGGACAGGGGTTATAATTCACCCCTCCACTTT. This sequence encodes CASNQDRGYNSPLHF.

The CDR3 nucleotides read TGCGCCAGCCCCTCCCTGGGGGGCGACCCTAACTATGGCTACACCTTC. It yields the protein CASPSLGGDPNYGYTF. J is TRBJ1-2 and V is TRBV5-1, with a tentative D call TRBD1 (6 bases). Germline V gene lookup returns CDR1 SGHRS and CDR2 YFSETQ. CDR3 length: 16 amino acids. V was pared by 7 bases and J by 0 bases, with 19 bases between.

The J gene is TRBJ2-5, the V gene TRBV4-1; 8 nucleotides agree with TRBD2. Unmatched junction bases numbered 13, after V lost 3 bases and J lost 4 bases. CDR3 size: 17 residues. From germline, CDR1 is MGHRA and CDR2 YSYEKL. This chain's CDR3 is CASSQDPGLVNGETQYF. The CDR3 DNA sequence: TGCGCCAGCAGCCAGGACCCGGGACTAGTCAACGGAGAGACCCAGTACTTC.

In DNA, the CDR3 is TGTGCCAGCAAACAGGGGGCCGGAGGACCAGGAAACACCATATATTTT. Translated: CASKQGAGGPGNTIYF. This sequence joins TRBV9 and TRBJ1-3, with TRBD1 matching over 9 bases. With V trimmed by 6 bases and J by 4 bases, 11 bases remained unmatched. Germline assignment: CDR1 SGDLS and CDR2 YYNGEE. There are 16 residues in the CDR3.

The chain joins TRBV7-2 to TRBJ1-3; D is uncertain. CDR3 length equals 15 residues. The V gene lost 5 bases and the J gene lost 4 bases, with 15 bases spanning the gap. Germline V gene sequence: CDR1 SGHTA, CDR2 FQGNSA. The CDR3 nucleotides are TGTGCCAGCAGCAAGTACGAAGACCGAGGAAACACCATATATTTT. Protein sequence: CASSKYEDRGNTIYF.

This clone has only a few counts. This chain links TRBV28 with TRBJ2-5, with D perhaps TRBD1 or TRBD2 (6 bases each). With 7 bases removed from V and 7 bases from J, the gap between germline ends came to 19 bases. CDR3 length equals 14 residues. Germline values: CDR1 MDHEN, CDR2 SYDVKM. The CDR3 loop is CASIDLGGSATQYF. In nucleotides, the CDR3 is TGTGCCAGCATCGACCTGGGGGGCTCGGCGACCCAGTACTTC. The entire variable domain, with the rest obtained from reference TRBV28 and TRBJ2-5, is as follows: DVKVTQSSRYLVKRTGEKVFLECVQDMDHENMFWYRQDPGLGLRLIYFSYDVKMKEKGDIPEGYSVSREKKERFSLILESASTNQTSMYLCASIDLGGSATQYFGPGTRLLVL.